This T cell receptor (beta chain) was sequenced in a study of blood T cells in healthy people across ages. V lost 1 base to trimming and J lost 8 bases; unmatched junction nucleotides: 5. The CDR3 is made up of 13 amino acids. Germline loops: CDR1 SQVTM, CDR2 ANQGSEA. This clonotype was found many times. Sample-barcoded 5' priming and a J-beta primer mix drove a second PCR of 7 to 11 cycles. Sequencing of every sample gave 3 million or more CDR3-containing paired-end reads. From the 5' RACE reads, TCRdb called clonotypes with MiXCR, one entry per CDR3 protein. The sample has about 650,000 distinct CDR3 sequences, roughly 32% seen once; the top ten hold 15%.

This sequence was found in a woman of 80 years or more in good health. What was sequenced was blood. The V call is TRBV29-1, the J call TRBJ2-1; 7 positions match TRBD1. CDR3 loop: CSVEGQGPHEQFF. The CDR3 DNA sequence: TGCAGCGTTGAAGGACAGGGCCCCCATGAGCAGTTCTTC.